This T cell receptor (beta chain) originates from a study of PD-1 blockade in mismatch repair-deficient tumors. Study details: Patients had about 13 mismatch repair-deficient cancer types and were previously treated and progressing. Overall study results and limits: Tumor-resident clones, often undetectable pretreatment in blood, expanded then contracted after pembrolizumab.

Using immunoSEQ multiplex PCR, the repertoire was profiled, and TCRdb retains in-frame clones only, with some absent. This sample has approximately 60,000 clones, with approximately 88% found just once. A note on this clone: Antigen specificity is unknown.

Germline values: CDR1 GTSNPN, CDR2 SVGIG (reference sequence). The junction had 12 bases not matched to a gene; V was cut back by 0 bases and J by 0 bases. The CDR3 totals 19 residues. This rearrangement joins TRBV30 to TRBJ2-3, with TRBD2 matching over 10 bases. This clonotype was obtained from an adult with mismatch repair-deficient cancer. This specimen was peripheral blood, taken 52 weeks after starting pembrolizumab. The CDR3 coding sequence is TGTGCCTGGAGTGTAACCCCCTTAAAGACTAGCGGGAGCACAGATACGCAGTATTTT. Translation gives CAWSVTPLKTSGSTDTQYF.